A selection of T cell receptor beta chains follows, all from one sample in a study of cytomegalovirus exposure and HLA in healthy donors. TCRdb keeps only in-frame clones here, not all; method: immunoSEQ multiplex PCR. The data contain roughly 120,000 clones, 76% of them singletons. Sequencing was carried out using PBMCs. The receptor source for this set is a man aged 30 to 39 in good health and CMV-seropositive. CDR3s include the opening cysteine and the closing phenylalanine or tryptophan. The order of the fields is J gene, V gene, D gene, CDR3 length, CDR3 protein. The D gene is left open where the match is weak.

TRBJ1-5	TRBV4-1	.	16	CASSLVGGQANQPQHF
TRBJ2-3	TRBV10-2	TRBD1	16	CASSEPRTGGSDTQYF
TRBJ1-2	TRBV27	TRBD1	13	CASSLLTGDGYTF
TRBJ1-6	TRBV7-6	TRBD1	15	CASSLGDRGSSPLHF
TRBJ2-1	TRBV7-9	.	15	CASSSPWAQGDEQFF
TRBJ2-7	TRBV2	TRBD1	15	CASSEGQGARYEQYF
TRBJ2-1	TRBV13	TRBD1	11	CATTGGNEQFF
TRBJ2-5	TRBV6-1	TRBD2	14	CASSGWTSFETQYF
.	TRBV18	TRBD2	17	CASSPFDLAGTTYEQYF
TRBJ1-2	TRBV4-3	TRBD1	17	CASSQDPRDRGPYGYTF
.	TRBV5-6	TRBD1	14	CASSWDRSSYEQYF
TRBJ2-5	TRBV5-4	TRBD2	14	CASRAGVNQETQYF
TRBJ1-1	TRBV30	TRBD1	13	CAWQDRVSTEAFF
TRBJ2-1	TRBV6-5	.	13	CASSYAGVNEQFF
TRBJ2-5	TRBV4-3	.	14	CASSQDVRQETQYF
TRBJ1-1	TRBV23-1	.	17	CASSQSSRVRMNTEAFF
TRBJ1-4	TRBV28	TRBD1	13	CAIQPTGSEKLFF
TRBJ2-5	TRBV5-1	TRBD2	15	CASQGIAGVQETQYF
TRBJ1-1	TRBV2	.	13	CASSEGGWTEAFF
TRBJ1-5	TRBV18	.	16	CASSLQGPSSNQPQHF
TRBJ2-2	TRBV4-3	.	14	CASSPSWSTGELFF
TRBJ1-2	TRBV29-1	.	13	CSVGRGTNYGYTF
TRBJ2-2	TRBV6-5	TRBD1	15	CASSVGQGAGGELFF
TRBJ1-2	TRBV19	.	15	CASSITPPGEHGYTF
TRBJ2-5	TRBV19	.	16	CASSAPSTGNQETQYF
TRBJ1-2	TRBV28	TRBD1	15	CASSLQDRGYKGYTF
TRBJ2-7	TRBV18	TRBD1	15	CASSPGTGGSYEQYF
TRBJ1-6	TRBV4-1	.	18	CASSVWGQTSSYNSPLHF
TRBJ1-2	TRBV7-2	.	13	CASSFQGDYGYTF
TRBJ1-4	TRBV10-1	.	13	CASSESKGGKLFF
TRBJ2-3	TRBV18	.	13	CASSVGVADTQYF
TRBJ2-5	TRBV6-1	.	15	CASSEFPTTQETQYF
TRBJ2-5	TRBV7-9	.	13	CASSGNRVETQYF
TRBJ2-7	TRBV2	.	11	CASSEAPRLNF
TRBJ2-3	TRBV5-1	.	16	CASSLTRPGSTDTQYF
TRBJ2-3	TRBV7-2	TRBD2	16	CASSLGGTSGTDTQYF
.	TRBV27	.	15	CASSFLDSSSYEQYF
TRBJ1-3	TRBV7-2	.	15	CASSPQLVSGNTIYF
TRBJ2-7	TRBV5-4	.	13	CASSPNRAYEQYF
TRBJ2-3	TRBV7-2	.	15	CASSLLTPSTDTQYF
TRBJ1-1	TRBV19	.	11	CASSIVTEAFF